This T cell receptor beta chain was observed in a study of blood T cells in healthy people across ages. General observations from the study: Naive CD4+ cell counts and diversity both ran higher in long-lived than in aged donors.

Germline V gene data show CDR1 as DFQATT and CDR2 as SNEGSKA (reference sequence). With 1 base removed from V and 4 bases from J, the gap between germline ends came to 10 bases. This CDR3 is 13 amino acids long. The second PCR ran about 6 to 12 cycles with a sample-barcoded 5' primer and J-beta primers. MiXCR, applied by TCRdb to the 5' RACE reads, yields one record per CDR3 protein. The sample includes under 750,000 distinct CDR3 sequences, roughly 48% seen only once; the top ten take around 24%. To note about this clonotype: Its antigen remains unknown.

Total RNA extraction produced at least 5.5 micrograms (per sample) for the study. This rearrangement joins TRBV20-1 to TRBJ2-5; the D gene is possibly TRBD1 (5 bases). The sequence derives from an older man in good health. Sequencing was performed on blood. CDR3 coding DNA: TGCAGTGCTAGAGTTGGGGCCCCAGAGACCCAGTACTTC. Its translation: CSARVGAPETQYF.